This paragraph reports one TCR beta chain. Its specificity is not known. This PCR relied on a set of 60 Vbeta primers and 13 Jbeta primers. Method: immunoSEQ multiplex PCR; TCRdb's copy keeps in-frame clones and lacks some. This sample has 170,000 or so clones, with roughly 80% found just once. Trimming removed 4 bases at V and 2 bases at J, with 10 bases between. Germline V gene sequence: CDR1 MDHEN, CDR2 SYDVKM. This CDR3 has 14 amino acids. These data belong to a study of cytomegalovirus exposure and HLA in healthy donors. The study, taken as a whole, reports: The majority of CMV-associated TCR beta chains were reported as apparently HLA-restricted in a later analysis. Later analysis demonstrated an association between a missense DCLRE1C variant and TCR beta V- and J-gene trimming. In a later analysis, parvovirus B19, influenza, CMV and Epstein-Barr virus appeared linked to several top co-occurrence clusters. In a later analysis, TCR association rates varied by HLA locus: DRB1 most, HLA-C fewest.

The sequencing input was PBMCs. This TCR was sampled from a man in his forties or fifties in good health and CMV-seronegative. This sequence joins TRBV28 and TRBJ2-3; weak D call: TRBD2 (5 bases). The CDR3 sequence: CASSSAGPTDTQYF. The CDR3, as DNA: TGTGCCAGCAGTTCCGCGGGCCCCACAGATACGCAGTATTTT.